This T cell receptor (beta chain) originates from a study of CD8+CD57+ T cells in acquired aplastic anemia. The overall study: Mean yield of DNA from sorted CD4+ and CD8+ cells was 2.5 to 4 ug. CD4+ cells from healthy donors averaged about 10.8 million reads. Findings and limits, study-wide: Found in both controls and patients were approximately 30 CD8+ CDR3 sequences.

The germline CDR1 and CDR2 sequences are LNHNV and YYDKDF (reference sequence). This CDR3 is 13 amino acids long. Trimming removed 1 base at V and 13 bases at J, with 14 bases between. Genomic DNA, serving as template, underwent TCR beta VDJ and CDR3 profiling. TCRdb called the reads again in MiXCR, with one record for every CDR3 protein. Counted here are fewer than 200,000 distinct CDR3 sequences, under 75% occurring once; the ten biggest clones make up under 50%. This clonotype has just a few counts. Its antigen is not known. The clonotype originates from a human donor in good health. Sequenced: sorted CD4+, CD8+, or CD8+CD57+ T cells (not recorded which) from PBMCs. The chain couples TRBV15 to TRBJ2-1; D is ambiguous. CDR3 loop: CATSRVVSMDQFF. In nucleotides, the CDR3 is TGTGCCACCAGCAGAGTAGTTTCAATGGATCAGTTCTTC.